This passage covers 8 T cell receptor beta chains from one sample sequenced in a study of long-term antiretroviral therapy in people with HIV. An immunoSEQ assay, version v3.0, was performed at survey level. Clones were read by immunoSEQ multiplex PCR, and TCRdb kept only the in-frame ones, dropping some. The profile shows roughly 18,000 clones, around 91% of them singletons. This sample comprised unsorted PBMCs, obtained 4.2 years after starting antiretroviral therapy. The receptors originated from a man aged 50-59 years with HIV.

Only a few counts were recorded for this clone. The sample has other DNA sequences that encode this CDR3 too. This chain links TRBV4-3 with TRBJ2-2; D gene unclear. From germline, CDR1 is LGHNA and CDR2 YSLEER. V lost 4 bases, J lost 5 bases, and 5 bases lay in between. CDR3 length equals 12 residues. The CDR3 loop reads CASSPLTGELFF. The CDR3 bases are TGCGCCAGCAGCCCCCTTACCGGGGAGCTGTTTTTT.

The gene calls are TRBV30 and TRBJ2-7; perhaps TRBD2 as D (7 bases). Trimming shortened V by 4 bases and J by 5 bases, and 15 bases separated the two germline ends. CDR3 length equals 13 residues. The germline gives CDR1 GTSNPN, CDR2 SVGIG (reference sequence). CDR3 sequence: CAWTHSGGNEQYF. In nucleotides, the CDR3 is TGTGCCTGGACCCACTCGGGGGGCAACGAGCAGTACTTC.

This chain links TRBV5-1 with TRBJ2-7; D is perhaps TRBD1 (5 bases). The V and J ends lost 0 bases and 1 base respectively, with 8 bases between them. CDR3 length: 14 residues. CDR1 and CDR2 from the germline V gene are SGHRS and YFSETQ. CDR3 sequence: CASSLERGSYEQYF. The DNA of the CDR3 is TGCGCCAGCAGCTTGGAAAGGGGTTCCTACGAGCAGTACTTC.

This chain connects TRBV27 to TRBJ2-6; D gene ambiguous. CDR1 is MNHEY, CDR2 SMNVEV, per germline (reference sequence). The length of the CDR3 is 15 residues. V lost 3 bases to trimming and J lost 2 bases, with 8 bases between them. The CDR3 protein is CASSFLMAGANVLTF. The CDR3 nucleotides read TGTGCCAGCAGTTTTTTAATGGCTGGGGCCAACGTCCTGACTTTC.

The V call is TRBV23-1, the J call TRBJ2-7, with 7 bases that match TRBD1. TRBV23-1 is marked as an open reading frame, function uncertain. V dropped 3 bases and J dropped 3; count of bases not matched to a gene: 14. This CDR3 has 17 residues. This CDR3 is CASSHTLTGVLYYEQYF. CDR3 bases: TGCGCCAGCAGTCATACCTTAACAGGGGTTTTATACTACGAGCAGTACTTC.

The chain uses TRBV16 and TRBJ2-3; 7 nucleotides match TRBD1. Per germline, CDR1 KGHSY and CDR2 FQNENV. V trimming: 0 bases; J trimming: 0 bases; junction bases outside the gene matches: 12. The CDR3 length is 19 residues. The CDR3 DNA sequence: TGTGCCAGCAGCCAATCCTCCACAGGGGCGCTATCTAGCACAGATACGCAGTATTTT. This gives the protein CASSQSSTGALSSTDTQYF.

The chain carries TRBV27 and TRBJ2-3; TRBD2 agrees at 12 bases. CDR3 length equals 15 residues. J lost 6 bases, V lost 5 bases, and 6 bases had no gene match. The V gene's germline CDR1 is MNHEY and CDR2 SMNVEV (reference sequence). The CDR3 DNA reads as TGTGCCAGCAGTCCCGGACTAGCGGGGTCGGATACGCAGTATTTT. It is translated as CASSPGLAGSDTQYF.

CDR3 nucleotides: TGTGCCAGTAGTATCCAGGGGGGCGCGACTGAAGCTTTCTTT. Protein sequence: CASSIQGGATEAFF. This rearrangement joins TRBV19 to TRBJ1-1, with TRBD1 identical over 7 bases. Germline V CDR1 and CDR2: LNHDA, SQIVND (reference sequence). The CDR3 covers 14 residues. The V gene end was trimmed by 3 bases and the J gene end by 5 bases; junction bases not matched to a gene: 6.